This T cell receptor (beta chain) was captured in a study of cytomegalovirus exposure and HLA in healthy donors. General study findings and limits: The productive fraction for most TCR beta V segments was about 90% or about 30% in an earlier analysis. Clonal expansion, a later analysis showed, was greater in HLA-associated TCR beta chains than in equally common others.

There are a few counts of this clone. What it binds is unknown. At one boundary the junction diverges from the germline segment, which might be a read error. Germline CDR1 is DFQATT and CDR2 is SNEGSKA (reference sequence). There are 8 residues in the CDR3. In the PCR, 60 Vbeta and 13 Jbeta primers were used. Data came from immunoSEQ multiplex PCR; TCRdb stores just in-frame clones and leaves some out. The table records 100,000 to 150,000 clones, 65% to 85% of them present only once. The TCR was taken from a woman aged 18-29 years in good health and CMV-seronegative. J is TRBJ1-2 and V is TRBV20-1; possible D gene TRBD1, 5 bases. Sequencing input: PBMCs. In DNA form, the CDR3 reads TGCAGTGCTAGTAGGGGCCTCTTC. This translates into CSASRGLF.